This TCR beta chain was retrieved from a study of blood T cell repertoires in COVID-19. Trimming left V 2 bases short and J 4 bases short, with 12 bases between. This CDR3 contains 14 residues. CDR1 is SGHNT and CDR2 is YYREEE in the germline V gene (reference sequence). Measured with immunoSEQ multiplex PCR; TCRdb has only the in-frame clones, and not every one. This table has roughly 360,000 clones, around 87% appearing once. The V call is TRBV5-4, the J call TRBJ2-5; D possibly corresponds to TRBD1 (5 bases). The clonotype comes from a man younger than 45 who had recovered from COVID-19. The specimen was PBMCs or T cells enriched from blood (not recorded which). Written as DNA, the CDR3 is TGTGCCAGCAGCTTTGACAGCGAGGCAGAGACCCAGTACTTC. This codes for CASSFDSEAETQYF.